A single sample gave rise to the 20 T cell receptor beta chains below, sequenced in a study of T cell responses to AZD1222 COVID-19 vaccine. The method was immunoSEQ multiplex PCR; TCRdb's version includes in-frame clones alone and lacks a portion of them. The sample comprises around 110,000 clones, around 92% of which are singletons, and about 8.1% rests with the top ten. Sequencing was performed on peripheral blood, taken 28 days after the second AZD1222 dose. These receptors all come from an adult who received the AZD1222 COVID-19 vaccine.

The chain recombines TRBV9 with TRBJ1-2; no definite D call. Germline loops: CDR1 SGDLS, CDR2 YYNGEE. The CDR3 length is 16 residues. Trimming shortened V by 0 bases and J by 1 base, and 13 bases separated the two germline ends. CDR3 sequence reads: CASSVVGENNNYGYTF. CDR3 sequence (DNA): TGTGCCAGCAGCGTAGTCGGGGAAAATAATAACTATGGCTACACCTTC.

The rearrangement links TRBV6-4 to TRBJ2-7; D remains ambiguous. The CDR3 is 16 residues long. Germline V gene lookup returns CDR1 MRHNA and CDR2 SNTAGT. Trimming stripped 2 bases from V and 5 bases from J, with 19 bases between. CDR3 nucleotides: TGTGCCAGCAGTGACAGCGCCGGACCGGTGGGCCACGAGCAGTACTTC. Translating it yields CASSDSAGPVGHEQYF.

A few counts support this clone. The rearrangement links TRBV19 to TRBJ2-6, with D unclear. V was trimmed by 6 bases and J by 0 bases, leaving 12 bases between them. CDR3 length equals 16 residues. Germline lookup yields CDR1 LNHDA and CDR2 SQIVND (reference sequence). The CDR3 sequence is CASSIEENSGANVLTF. The CDR3 bases are TGTGCCAGTAGCATTGAGGAAAACTCTGGGGCCAACGTCCTGACTTTC.

The V and J genes are TRBV7-8 and TRBJ1-1; no firm D call. Germline V gene lookup returns CDR1 SGHVS and CDR2 FQNEAQ. CDR3 length equals 13 residues. Between the trimmed V and J ends, which lost 3 bases and 8 bases, there was a span of 13 bases. The CDR3 DNA reads TGTGCCAGCAGCTTCTACCGGGTCGACGAAGCTTTCTTT. Translating it yields CASSFYRVDEAFF.

This chain connects TRBV29-1 to TRBJ2-5, with TRBD2 identical over 9 bases. This CDR3 comprises 15 residues. V lost 4 bases and J lost 1; bases outside the gene matches: 7. CDR1 is SQVTM and CDR2 is ANQGSEA in the germline V gene. Written as DNA, the CDR3 is TGCAGCGTTGTGTGGCTAGCGGGGACCCAAGAGACCCAGTACTTC. As protein: CSVVWLAGTQETQYF.

The CDR3 DNA sequence: TGTGCCAGCAGTTATCGACACAGAGAGACCCAGTACTTC. Residues: CASSYRHRETQYF. The rearrangement links TRBV6-2 or TRBV6-3 to TRBJ2-5, with D uncertain. Looked up from germline, CDR1 is MNHEY and CDR2 is SVGEGT. Trimming removed 3 bases from V and 4 bases from J, with 9 bases in between. There are 13 residues in the CDR3.

V is TRBV3-1 (or the pseudogene TRBV3-2) and J is TRBJ2-1, with D perhaps TRBD1 or TRBD2 (5 bases each). Germline-derived CDR1 and CDR2 are LGHDT and YNNKEL (reference sequence). V lost 4 bases to trimming and J lost 2 bases, with 12 bases between them. This CDR3 comprises 15 residues. The CDR3 DNA follows: TGTGCCAGCAGCCCCACTGGGGGTCCCTACAATGAGCAGTTCTTC. This translates into CASSPTGGPYNEQFF.

V usage is TRBV6-5 and J usage is TRBJ2-1; 8 bases line up with TRBD2. Germline values: CDR1 MNHEY, CDR2 SVGAGI. With V trimmed by 7 bases and J by 11 bases, 13 bases remained unmatched. The CDR3 loop spans 14 amino acids. The chain's CDR3 is CASTALERGTQQFF. The DNA for the CDR3 is TGTGCCAGCACCGCTCTGGAGCGGGGGACCCAGCAGTTCTTC.

The CDR3 DNA reads TGTGCCAGCAGCGTATTCAAGAGGCCCCAGCATTTT. Translation gives CASSVFKRPQHF. This chain links TRBV9 with TRBJ1-5; no reliable D call. This CDR3 region has 12 residues. CDR1 is SGDLS and CDR2 is YYNGEE in the germline V gene. Trimming removed 1 base at V and 9 bases at J, with 8 bases between.

This CDR3 reads CASSFGTGNEQYF. The CDR3 DNA is TGTGCCAGCAGCTTCGGGACAGGTAACGAGCAGTACTTC. The chain carries TRBV7-9 and TRBJ2-7, with 8 nucleotides matching TRBD1. The CDR3 runs 13 residues. The V segment lost 3 bases and the J segment 5 bases; nucleotides outside the gene matches: 3. Germline V gives CDR1 SEHNR, CDR2 FQNEAQ (reference sequence).

The rearrangement links TRBV19 to TRBJ2-2; 7 bases map to TRBD2. CDR1 and CDR2 from the germline V gene are LNHDA and SQIVND (reference sequence). Trimming removed 7 bases from V and 1 base from J; junction bases left unmatched: 3. The CDR3 runs to 14 residues. The CDR3 loop is CASNQRGNTGELFF. The CDR3 bases are TGTGCCAGTAATCAGCGGGGGAACACCGGGGAGCTGTTTTTT. Full variable domain (rest looked up from reference TRBV19 and TRBJ2-2): DGGITQSPKYLFRKEGQNVTLSCEQNLNHDAMYWYRQDPGQGLRLIYYSQIVNDFQKGDIAEGYSVSREKKESFPLTVTSAQKNPTAFYLCASNQRGNTGELFFGEGSRLTVL.

This clone appeared a few times. The chain links TRBV7-8 to TRBJ1-1; D may be TRBD1 (6 bases). Germline CDR1 and CDR2: SGHVS and FQNEAQ. CDR3 size: 13 residues. Trimming left V 1 base short and J 5 bases short, with 8 bases between. CDR3 DNA: TGTGCCAGCAGCTTAGGAGGACAGACTGAAGCTTTCTTT. Translating it yields CASSLGGQTEAFF.

V usage is TRBV10-3 and J usage is TRBJ2-3; unclear D gene. V was shortened by 2 bases and J by 10 bases, with 10 bases between the two germline ends. The CDR3 has 12 amino acids. Germline V CDR1 and CDR2: ENHRY, SYGVKD. This CDR3 is CAISEPGDPQYF. The DNA for the CDR3 is TGTGCCATCAGTGAGCCCGGTGACCCGCAGTATTTT.

The rearrangement joins TRBV4-1 to TRBJ1-1, with a tentative D call TRBD1 (5 bases). The length of the CDR3 is 13 residues. The V gene's germline CDR1 is MGHRA and CDR2 YSYEKL. V dropped 4 bases and J dropped 2 bases, with 8 bases sitting between them. CDR3 protein: CASSLDSNTEAFF. DNA for the CDR3: TGCGCCAGCAGCCTCGACAGCAACACTGAAGCTTTCTTT.

The chain joins TRBV15 to TRBJ1-5; perhaps TRBD1 as D (5 bases). Trimming took 0 bases from V and 7 from J, leaving 13 bases between them. The length of the CDR3 is 15 residues. Germline V gene lookup returns CDR1 LNHNV and CDR2 YYDKDF (reference sequence). The CDR3 reads CATSRDSTRGQPQHF. As DNA, the CDR3 is TGTGCCACCAGCAGAGATTCCACCCGGGGCCAGCCCCAGCATTTT.

The genes are TRBV19 and TRBJ2-5, with 7 bases lining up with TRBD2. J gave up 2 bases and V 3 bases, and 12 bases lay outside the gene matches. Germline V gives CDR1 LNHDA, CDR2 SQIVND (reference sequence). CDR3 length equals 17 residues. CDR3 DNA sequence: TGTGCCAGTAGTATTGAGGGCCTAGCGGACCTACAAGAGACCCAGTACTTC. As protein: CASSIEGLADLQETQYF.

This rearrangement joins TRBV11-2 to TRBJ2-7; 9 nucleotides match TRBD2. After removal of 3 bases from V and 0 bases from J, the junction contained 3 bases not matched to a gene. From germline, CDR1 is SGHAT and CDR2 FQNNGV. The CDR3 consists of 15 residues. CDR3 in amino acids: CASSFYSGSSYEQYF. The CDR3 region has the DNA TGTGCCAGCAGCTTTTATAGCGGGAGCTCCTACGAGCAGTACTTC.

The chain uses TRBV19 and TRBJ1-1, with 7 bases matching TRBD1. This CDR3 region has 14 residues. The V gene's germline CDR1 is LNHDA and CDR2 SQIVND (reference sequence). After removal of 7 bases from V and 5 bases from J, the junction contained 10 bases not matched to a gene. The CDR3 reads CASNLQGRITEAFF. DNA of the CDR3: TGTGCCAGTAATTTACAGGGGAGGATTACTGAAGCTTTCTTT.

The gene calls are TRBV27 and TRBJ1-3, with 7 bases aligning to TRBD1. Germline V CDR1 and CDR2: MNHEY, SMNVEV (reference sequence). V lost 3 bases, J lost 2 bases, and 4 bases stayed unmatched. CDR3 length equals 15 residues. For the CDR3, the DNA is TGTGCCAGCAGTTTGACACAGGGGACTGGAAACACCATATATTTT. Protein product: CASSLTQGTGNTIYF.

This clone was counted between two and nine times. The rearrangement joins TRBV5-6 to TRBJ1-5; unclear D gene. Germline V gene sequence: CDR1 SGHDT, CDR2 YYEEEE. V lost 2 bases and J lost 0, with 15 bases in between. The CDR3 is 17 residues long. In DNA form, the CDR3 reads TGTGCCAGCAGCTTTTGGAAGCGGGAGTATAGCAATCAGCCCCAGCATTTT. This gives the protein CASSFWKREYSNQPQHF.